A single sample is the source of the 9 T cell receptor beta chains below, sequenced in a study of T cells in Graves' hyperthyroidism and ophthalmopathy. Researchers took RNA transcripts and amplified the TCR beta CDR3 regions from them. Researchers ran a first-round RT-PCR on the TCR CDR3 using the HTBI primer set. TCRdb processed the multiplex PCR reads anew with MiXCR; each CDR3 protein has one entry. The table records about 690,000 distinct CDR3 sequences, approximately 15% of them present only once. Input material: blood. The receptors come from a man in his forties or fifties with Graves' hyperthyroidism.

This clonotype appeared a few times. This sequence joins TRBV2 and TRBJ2-3; the match to TRBD2 covers 13 bases. Germline trimming cut 2 bases from V and 3 bases from J; bases unmatched to any gene: 2. Germline V CDR1 and CDR2: SNHLY, FYNNEI. The CDR3 spans 16 residues. The CDR3 DNA reads TGTGCCAGCAGTGAACAGGGACTAGCGGGAACAGATACGCAGTATTTT. Its protein is CASSEQGLAGTDTQYF.

This sequence joins TRBV6-1 and TRBJ2-1; TRBD2 matches at 8 bases. V trimming: 6 bases; J trimming: 8 bases; junction bases outside the gene matches: 15. CDR3 length: 16 amino acids. Germline values: CDR1 MNHNS, CDR2 SASEGT. The CDR3 loop reads CASSPTLEAGVDEQFF. For the CDR3, the DNA is TGTGCCAGCAGCCCTACGTTGGAAGCGGGAGTGGATGAGCAGTTCTTC.

This sequence joins TRBV9 and TRBJ1-2; no clear D gene. This CDR3 region has 14 residues. Germline V lookup: CDR1 SGDLS, CDR2 YYNGEE. V lost 2 bases and J 2 bases, leaving 10 bases between the germline ends. The DNA for the CDR3 is TGTGCCAGCAGCGTCACGCCGGCAAACTATGGCTACACCTTC. Translation gives CASSVTPANYGYTF. Drawing the rest from reference TRBV9 and TRBJ1-2, the complete variable domain is DSGVTQTPKHLITATGQRVTLRCSPRSGDLSVYWYQQSLDQGLQFLIQYYNGEERAKGNILERFSAQQFPDLHSELNLSSLELGDSALYFCASSVTPANYGYTFGSGTRLTVV.

The chain joins TRBV30 to TRBJ2-7; 9 positions agree with TRBD2. CDR3 length: 19 amino acids. Germline-derived CDR1 and CDR2 are GTSNPN and SVGIG (reference sequence). With 0 bases clipped from V and 7 bases from J, the junction kept 22 bases outside the gene matches. As DNA, the CDR3 is TGTGCCTGGAGTGTAAAAGGGCTCGCCCTTGGGCGGGAGGGCCGTGAGCAGTACTTC. Residues: CAWSVKGLALGREGREQYF.

In this sample, this clonotype turned up many times. The rearrangement joins TRBV2 to TRBJ2-7; D gene unclear. CDR1 is SNHLY, CDR2 FYNNEI, per germline. Deletions cut 0 bases from V and 4 bases from J, with 10 bases between. This CDR3 is built from 14 residues. CDR3 DNA sequence: TGTGCCAGCAGTGAAGCGCTGTGGCAATACGAGCAGTACTTC. Residues: CASSEALWQYEQYF.

The chain uses TRBV6-1 and TRBJ1-6; D is uncertain. Trimming removed 6 bases at V and 6 bases at J, with 6 bases between. CDR3 length: 12 residues. In germline, CDR1 is MNHNS, CDR2 SASEGT. CDR3 region: CASRRANSPLHF. In nucleotides, the CDR3 is TGTGCCAGCAGGAGGGCTAATTCACCCCTCCACTTT.

The table lists this clonotype with many counts. The rearrangement uses TRBV18 and TRBJ1-3; D unresolved. CDR1 and CDR2 from the germline V gene are KGHSH and LQKENI. The germline V and J ends were trimmed by 2 bases and 2 bases, with 7 bases remaining between them. This CDR3 has 14 amino acids. This CDR3 is CASSPGFTGNTIYF. CDR3 bases: TGTGCCAGCTCACCAGGATTCACTGGAAACACCATATATTTT.

This sequence joins TRBV29-1 and TRBJ2-1; 9 bases match TRBD1. The V segment lost 7 bases and the J segment 3 bases; nucleotides outside the gene matches: 13. The CDR3 extends over 16 amino acids. Germline CDR1 reads SQVTM; CDR2 reads ANQGSEA. CDR3 sequence reads: CSAYIVGQGIYNEQFF. For the CDR3, the DNA is TGCAGCGCCTATATTGTGGGACAGGGAATCTACAATGAGCAGTTCTTC.

This clonotype was detected many times. V and J are TRBV7-2 and TRBJ2-7; D gene unclear. This CDR3 is 15 amino acids long. The germline V gene encodes CDR1 SGHTA and CDR2 FQGNSA. V was pared by 1 base and J by 2 bases, with 12 bases between. The CDR3 region has the DNA TGTGCCAGCAGCTTAGATGGTACAGCCACCTACGAGCAGTACTTC. Translated, it gives CASSLDGTATYEQYF. Drawing the rest from reference TRBV7-2 and TRBJ2-7, the complete variable domain is GAGVSQSPSNKVTEKGKDVELRCDPISGHTALYWYRQSLGQGLEFLIYFQGNSAPDKSGLPSDRFSAERTGGSVSTLTIQRTQQEDSAVYLCASSLDGTATYEQYFGPGTRLTVT.